This T cell receptor (beta chain) was captured in a study of regulatory dendritic cells for organ transplantation. Study outcomes and limitations: Memory T cells were less diverse than naive, with memory CD8+ most oligoclonal. Mature dendritic cells appeared to drive more memory CD8+ clonal expansion than regulatory ones.

Regarding this clone: Its antigen is not known.

Memory T cells were CD45RO+, naive were CD45RA+, sorted by FACS. The assay was immunoSEQ multiplex PCR, and TCRdb's table has in-frame clones only and misses some. The sample shows under 35,000 clones, roughly 91% of them seen only once. The CDR3 extends over 16 amino acids. The V gene end was trimmed by 1 base and the J gene end by 3 bases; junction bases not matched to a gene: 9. The germline CDR1 and CDR2 sequences are MGHRA and YSYEKL. The receptor's source is a human donor in good health. V usage is TRBV4-1 and J usage is TRBJ2-7; TRBD2 matches at 7 bases. The sequenced material came from naive CD4+ T cells from blood. The subset: CD45RA+ naive T cells. The CDR3 here is CASSQVGRAGDYEQYF. The CDR3 coding sequence is TGCGCCAGCAGCCAAGTTGGTCGGGCGGGGGACTACGAGCAGTACTTC.